Below are 2 T cell receptor beta chains sequenced from a single sample in a study of long-term antiretroviral therapy in people with HIV (dated by TCRdb to the early 2020s). The immunoSEQ hsTCRB v3.0 assay was used at survey level resolution to sequence the TRB variable region. TCRdb carries this immuneACCESS record with in-frame sequences only. Its versions omit some clonotypes, under half of them owing to an unresolved V gene in the studies checked, with the rest unexplained. In all, the sample holds about 17,000 clones, and more than 75% of those were seen once. In total, the top ten clones hold 4% to 5.5% of the sample. Source: unsorted PBMCs, taken 0.1 years before starting antiretroviral therapy. Receptors originate from a man aged 18 to 29 with HIV.

The chain carries TRBV6-1 and TRBJ1-2, with 8 bases matching TRBD1. The CDR3 length is 17 residues. Looked up from germline, CDR1 is MNHNS and CDR2 is SASEGT. V was pared by 2 bases and J by 5 bases, with 13 bases of the junction left unmatched. CDR3 coding DNA: TGTGCCAGCAGTGAAAGCCTGTCAGGGGGCCAACGGTATGGCTACACCTTC. Amino acids: CASSESLSGGQRYGYTF.

The genes are TRBV28 and TRBJ1-5, with TRBD1 matching over 8 bases. Trimming at V came to 2 bases and at J to 4 bases, leaving 7 bases not matched to a gene. Germline V gene lookup returns CDR1 MDHEN and CDR2 SYDVKM. The CDR3 loop spans 16 amino acids. The CDR3 loop reads CASSLRPGGRNQPQHF. DNA for the CDR3: TGTGCCAGCAGTTTAAGGCCAGGGGGCCGTAATCAGCCCCAGCATTTT.